A single sample gave rise to the 28 T cell receptor beta chains below, sequenced in a study of CXCR3-negative and CXCR3-positive naive CD8 T cells. Carrying UMI labels, the TRB cDNA libraries were prepared through 5' RACE. TCRdb derives one entry per CDR3 protein from the 5' RACE reads, leaving out DNA. This table holds 45,000 to 65,000 distinct CDR3 sequences. The sample comprised naive CXCR3- CD8+ T cells from blood. Subset meaning: CD45RO-CCR7+CD27+CD95- naive CD8+ T cells lacking CXCR3 (TNR3-). Every receptor here comes from a human donor in good health. Some clones in this sample may be carry-over from other donors' samples.

The rearrangement uses TRBV4-3 and TRBJ2-1; TCRdb reports TRBD2, a call that lacks DNA to check it against. This CDR3 comprises 18 residues. CDR1 and CDR2 from the germline V gene are LGHNA and YSLEER. CDR3 sequence: CASSQDSLAGTYYNEQFF.

The CDR3 sequence: CASSHGDSGSAYEQYF. The chain joins TRBV4-2 to TRBJ2-7; TCRdb proposes TRBD2, but this gene call is untestable without DNA. Germline CDR1 is LGHNA and CDR2 is YNFKEQ. The CDR3 consists of 16 residues.

This chain uses TRBV6-5 with TRBJ2-1; TCRdb returns TRBD1, unconfirmable since there is no DNA. Germline values: CDR1 MNHEY, CDR2 SVGAGI. The CDR3 is 13 residues long. The CDR3 here is CASSPGDYNEQFF.

This rearrangement joins TRBV7-9 to TRBJ1-2; without DNA, the TCRdb call of TRBD1 cannot be checked. The CDR3 totals 13 residues. Germline values: CDR1 SEHNR, CDR2 FQNEAQ (reference sequence). CDR3 loop: CASSSGTAYGYTF.

The rearrangement joins TRBV7-7 to TRBJ2-5; TCRdb indicates TRBD1, and absent DNA this call remains unverified. CDR1 SSHAT and CDR2 FNYEAQ come from the germline V gene (reference sequence). The CDR3 is 16 residues long. CDR3 sequence reads: CASSFGSGDNVETQYF.

The rearrangement uses TRBV29-1 and TRBJ1-2; lacking DNA, the TRBD1 call made by TCRdb goes unchecked. The CDR3 loop spans 17 amino acids. From germline, CDR1 is SQVTM and CDR2 ANQGSEA. The CDR3: CSVGDRDRVPRNYGYTF.

The chain carries TRBV28 and TRBJ2-1; the D call of TRBD1 rests on TCRdb alone, since no DNA is present to check it. The length of the CDR3 is 16 residues. The V gene's germline CDR1 is MDHEN and CDR2 SYDVKM. The CDR3 loop reads CASSPFSRGDYNEQFF.

The V gene is TRBV7-9, the J gene TRBJ1-1; with no DNA, the TCRdb D assignment of TRBD1 cannot be verified. The CDR3 contains 15 residues. Germline CDR1 reads SEHNR; CDR2 reads FQNEAQ (reference sequence). This chain's CDR3 is CASSFRTGLNTEAFF.

This chain uses TRBV29-1 with TRBJ2-7; the D call from TCRdb, TRBD1, cannot be confirmed without DNA. The CDR3 extends over 12 amino acids. CDR1 SQVTM and CDR2 ANQGSEA come from the germline V gene. The CDR3 sequence: CSYRDRANEQYF.

The chain recombines TRBV5-4 with TRBJ2-1. CDR3 length: 12 amino acids. In germline, CDR1 is SGHNT, CDR2 YYREEE (reference sequence). The CDR3 here is CASSLLRDEQFF.

The chain uses TRBV29-1 and TRBJ2-1; TCRdb's assignment of TRBD1 cannot be checked, as there is no DNA. The CDR3 runs 13 residues. Per germline, CDR1 SQVTM and CDR2 ANQGSEA. This CDR3 is CSAHPGKSYEQFF.

The V and J genes are TRBV28 and TRBJ2-7; TCRdb outputs TRBD1, but without DNA this stays unchecked. This CDR3 is built from 14 residues. Germline V gene sequence: CDR1 MDHEN, CDR2 SYDVKM. The CDR3 spells CATTWGQGTYEQYF.

The gene calls are TRBV28 and TRBJ2-2; the D gene TCRdb calls, TRBD1, cannot be checked with no DNA. From germline, CDR1 is MDHEN and CDR2 SYDVKM. The CDR3 extends over 15 amino acids. The CDR3: CASSPGQENTGELFF.

The chain is built from TRBV6-6 and TRBJ1-2. The CDR3 is made up of 14 amino acids. Germline CDR1 reads MNHNY; CDR2 reads SVGAGI (reference sequence). The CDR3: CASSPVTHAYGYTF.

The chain joins TRBV20-1 to TRBJ2-3; TCRdb gives TRBD2 as the D gene, but with no DNA this cannot be confirmed. The CDR3 is 14 residues long. Germline loops: CDR1 DFQATT, CDR2 SNEGSKA (reference sequence). CDR3 protein: CSARDPLNTDTQYF.

This chain links TRBV5-5 with TRBJ2-1; TCRdb calls TRBD2, which cannot be checked without DNA. CDR3 length: 15 amino acids. Germline V gives CDR1 SGHKS, CDR2 YYEKEE (reference sequence). CDR3 protein: CASSHLWVAGNEQFF.

This sequence joins TRBV10-3 and TRBJ2-3; the D call from TCRdb, TRBD2, cannot be confirmed without DNA. This CDR3 contains 16 residues. The germline V gene has CDR1 ENHRY and CDR2 SYGVKD. The CDR3 region is CAIKGLAGGYTDTQYF.

The chain employs TRBV6-2 or TRBV6-3 and TRBJ2-3; TCRdb picks TRBD1, but there is no DNA to check that call. The germline gives CDR1 MNHEY, CDR2 SVGEGT. CDR3 length equals 14 residues. The chain's CDR3 is CASTQRQGTDTQYF.

The V and J genes are TRBV4-3 and TRBJ2-1; the TCRdb D gene call, TRBD2, has no DNA to confirm it. CDR1 LGHNA and CDR2 YSLEER come from the germline V gene. This CDR3 has 16 amino acids. The CDR3 sequence: CASSQDSAGGYNEQFF.

CDR3 amino acids: CASTPTAGVETQYF. The V gene is TRBV9, the J gene TRBJ2-5; as DNA is missing, the TRBD1 call by TCRdb cannot be tested. The CDR3 consists of 14 residues. In germline, CDR1 is SGDLS, CDR2 YYNGEE.

The chain links TRBV28 to TRBJ2-1; there is no DNA to check the TCRdb D call of TRBD1. The CDR3 loop spans 14 amino acids. Germline CDR1 and CDR2: MDHEN and SYDVKM. CDR3: CASSLESGVYEQFF.

This chain links TRBV4-1 with TRBJ2-7; the D call of TRBD2 rests on TCRdb alone, since no DNA is present to check it. CDR3 size: 16 residues. CDR1 MGHRA and CDR2 YSYEKL come from the germline V gene. The CDR3 sequence: CASSQVGSSVDYEQYF.

This chain connects TRBV7-9 to TRBJ1-2; TCRdb's D call of TRBD1 is untestable without DNA. This CDR3 contains 16 residues. Germline CDR1 SEHNR, CDR2 FQNEAQ (reference sequence). This CDR3 reads CASSSLTGEANYGYTF.

The genes are TRBV27 and TRBJ1-5; as DNA is missing, the TRBD1 call by TCRdb cannot be tested. There are 18 residues in the CDR3. Germline values: CDR1 MNHEY, CDR2 SMNVEV (reference sequence). CDR3 amino acids: CASSSFGTTGVSNQPQHF.

This chain joins TRBV6-1 and TRBJ1-1; the TCRdb D gene call, TRBD1, has no DNA to confirm it. Germline lookup yields CDR1 MNHNS and CDR2 SASEGT. This CDR3 is 16 amino acids long. The CDR3 sequence is CASSADRTGWDTEAFF.

The V and J genes are TRBV4-3 and TRBJ1-1; TCRdb's D call of TRBD1 is untestable without DNA. The germline V gene has CDR1 LGHNA and CDR2 YSLEER. The CDR3 consists of 14 residues. CDR3 in amino acids: CASSQQTGYTEAFF.

V gene TRBV19 combines with J gene TRBJ2-2. The CDR3 loop spans 14 amino acids. The germline V gene encodes CDR1 LNHDA and CDR2 SQIVND (reference sequence). CDR3: CASSASAYTGELFF.

The CDR3: CASSRYSDPSYEQYF. The rearrangement links TRBV28 to TRBJ2-7; TCRdb picks TRBD2, but there is no DNA to check that call. Germline CDR1 MDHEN, CDR2 SYDVKM. This CDR3 spans 15 amino acids.